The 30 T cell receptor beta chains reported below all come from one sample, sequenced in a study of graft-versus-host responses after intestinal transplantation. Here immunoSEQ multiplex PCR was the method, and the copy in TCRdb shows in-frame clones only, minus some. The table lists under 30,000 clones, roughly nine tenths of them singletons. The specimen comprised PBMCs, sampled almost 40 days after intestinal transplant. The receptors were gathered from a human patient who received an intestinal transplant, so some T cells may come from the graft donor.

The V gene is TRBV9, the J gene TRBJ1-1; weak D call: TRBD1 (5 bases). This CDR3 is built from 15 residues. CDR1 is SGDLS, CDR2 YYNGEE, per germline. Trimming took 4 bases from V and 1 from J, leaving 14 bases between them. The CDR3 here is CASSPPAQGNTEAFF. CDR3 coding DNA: TGTGCCAGCAGCCCGCCGGCCCAGGGGAACACTGAAGCTTTCTTT.

CDR3 in DNA: TGTGCCAGCAGTCCCATCTCCTACGAGCAGTACTTC. Translation: CASSPISYEQYF. This sequence joins TRBV27 and TRBJ2-7; D remains unclear. The ends were cut back, 5 bases at V and 0 bases at J, with 5 bases in the middle. CDR1 and CDR2 from the germline V gene are MNHEY and SMNVEV (reference sequence). This CDR3 is 12 amino acids long.

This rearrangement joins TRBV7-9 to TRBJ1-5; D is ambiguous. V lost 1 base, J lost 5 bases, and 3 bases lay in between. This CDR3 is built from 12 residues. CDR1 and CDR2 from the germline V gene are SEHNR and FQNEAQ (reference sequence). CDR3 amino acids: CASSLEDQPQHF. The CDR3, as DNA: TGTGCCAGCAGCTTAGAAGATCAGCCCCAGCATTTT. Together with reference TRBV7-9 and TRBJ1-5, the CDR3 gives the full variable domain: DTGVSQNPRHKITKRGQNVTFRCDPISEHNRLYWYRQTLGQGPEFLTYFQNEAQLEKSRLLSDRFSAERPKGSFSTLEIQRTEQGDSAMYLCASSLEDQPQHFGDGTRLSIL.

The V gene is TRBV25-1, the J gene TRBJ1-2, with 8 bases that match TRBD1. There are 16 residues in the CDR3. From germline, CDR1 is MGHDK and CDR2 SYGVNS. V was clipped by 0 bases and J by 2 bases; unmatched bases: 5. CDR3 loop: CASSEYRGQGNYGYTF. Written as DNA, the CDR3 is TGTGCCAGCAGTGAATACAGGGGGCAGGGAAACTATGGCTACACCTTC.

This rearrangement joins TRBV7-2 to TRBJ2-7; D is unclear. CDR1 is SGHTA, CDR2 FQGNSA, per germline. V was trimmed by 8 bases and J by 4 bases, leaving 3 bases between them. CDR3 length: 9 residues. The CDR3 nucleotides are TGTGCCAGCGGATACGAGCAGTACTTC. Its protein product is CASGYEQYF.

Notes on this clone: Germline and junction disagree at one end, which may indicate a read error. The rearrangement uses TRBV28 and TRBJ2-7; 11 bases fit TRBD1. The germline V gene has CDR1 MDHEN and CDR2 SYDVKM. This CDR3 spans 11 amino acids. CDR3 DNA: TGTGCCAGCAGTATCGGACAGGGGGCGAACTTC. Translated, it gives CASSIGQGANF.

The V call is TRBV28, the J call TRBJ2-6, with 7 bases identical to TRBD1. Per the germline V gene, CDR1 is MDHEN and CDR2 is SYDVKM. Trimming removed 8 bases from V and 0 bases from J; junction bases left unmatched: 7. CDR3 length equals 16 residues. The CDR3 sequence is CASGQAELSGANVLTF. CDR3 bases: TGTGCCAGCGGACAGGCGGAACTCTCTGGGGCCAACGTCCTGACTTTC.

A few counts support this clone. The CDR3: CASSFVEAGIREKLFF. The CDR3 nucleotides are TGTGCCAGCAGCTTTGTAGAAGCGGGGATTAGGGAAAAACTGTTTTTT. The rearrangement uses TRBV12-1 and TRBJ1-4. TRBV12-1 is annotated as a pseudogene. CDR3 size: 16 residues.

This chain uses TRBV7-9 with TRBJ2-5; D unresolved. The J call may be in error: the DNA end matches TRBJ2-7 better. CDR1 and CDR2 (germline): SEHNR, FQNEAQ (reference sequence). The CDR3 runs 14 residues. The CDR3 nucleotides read TGTGCCAGCAGCTTAGGTGGGGTCGCCTACGAGCAGTACTTC. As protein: CASSLGGVAYEQYF.

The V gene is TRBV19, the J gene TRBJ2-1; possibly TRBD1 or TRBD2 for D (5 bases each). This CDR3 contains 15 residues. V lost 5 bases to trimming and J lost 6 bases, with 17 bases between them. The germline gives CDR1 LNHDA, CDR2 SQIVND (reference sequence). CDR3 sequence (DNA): TGTGCCAGTAGTCTATTGGGACCCTGGCCCAATGAGCAGTTCTTC. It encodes CASSLLGPWPNEQFF.

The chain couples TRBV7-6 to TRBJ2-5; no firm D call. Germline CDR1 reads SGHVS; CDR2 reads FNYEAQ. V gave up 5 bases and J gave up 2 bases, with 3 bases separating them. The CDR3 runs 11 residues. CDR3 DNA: TGTGCCAGCAGCGAACAAGAGACCCAGTACTTC. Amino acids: CASSEQETQYF.

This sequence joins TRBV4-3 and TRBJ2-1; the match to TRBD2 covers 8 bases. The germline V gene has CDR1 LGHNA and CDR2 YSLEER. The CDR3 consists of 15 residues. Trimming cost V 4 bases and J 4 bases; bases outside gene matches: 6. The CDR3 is CASSRGLGEYNEQFF. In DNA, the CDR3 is TGCGCCAGCAGCCGGGGACTAGGGGAGTACAATGAGCAGTTCTTC.

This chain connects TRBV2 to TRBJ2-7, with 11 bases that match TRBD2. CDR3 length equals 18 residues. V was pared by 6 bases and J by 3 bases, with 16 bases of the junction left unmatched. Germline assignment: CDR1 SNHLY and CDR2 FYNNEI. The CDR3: CASRWLAGGPLGLYEQYF. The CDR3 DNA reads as TGTGCCAGCAGGTGGCTAGCGGGAGGCCCCCTCGGGCTCTACGAGCAGTACTTC. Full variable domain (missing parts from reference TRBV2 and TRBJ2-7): EPEVTQTPSHQVTQMGQEVILRCVPISNHLYFYWYRQILGQKVEFLVSFYNNEISEKSEIFDDQFSVERPDGSNFTLKIRSTKLEDSAMYFCASRWLAGGPLGLYEQYFGPGTRLTVT.

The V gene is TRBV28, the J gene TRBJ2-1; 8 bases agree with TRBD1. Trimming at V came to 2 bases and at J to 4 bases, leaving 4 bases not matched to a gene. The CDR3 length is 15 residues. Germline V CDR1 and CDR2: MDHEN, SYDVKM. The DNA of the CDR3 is TGTGCCAGCAGTTTACCGACAGGGGCTTACAATGAGCAGTTCTTC. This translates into CASSLPTGAYNEQFF.

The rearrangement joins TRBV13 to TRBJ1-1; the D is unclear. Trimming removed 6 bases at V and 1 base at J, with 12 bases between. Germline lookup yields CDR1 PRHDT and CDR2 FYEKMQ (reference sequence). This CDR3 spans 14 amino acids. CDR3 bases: TGTGCCAGCAGTCTGAAGGACCCGAACACTGAAGCTTTCTTT. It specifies CASSLKDPNTEAFF.

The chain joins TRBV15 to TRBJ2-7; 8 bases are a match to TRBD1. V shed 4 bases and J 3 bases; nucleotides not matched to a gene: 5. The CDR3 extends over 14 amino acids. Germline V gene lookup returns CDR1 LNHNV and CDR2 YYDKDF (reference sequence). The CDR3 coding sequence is TGTGCCACCAGCACCAGGGGGCTTGACTACGAGCAGTACTTC. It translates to CATSTRGLDYEQYF.

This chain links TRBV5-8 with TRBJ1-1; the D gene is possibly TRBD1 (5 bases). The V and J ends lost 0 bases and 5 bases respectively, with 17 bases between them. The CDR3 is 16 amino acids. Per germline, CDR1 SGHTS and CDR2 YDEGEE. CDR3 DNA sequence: TGTGCCAGCAGCTTGGGGCCAGGGTGGAGAAAGACTGAAGCTTTCTTT. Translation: CASSLGPGWRKTEAFF. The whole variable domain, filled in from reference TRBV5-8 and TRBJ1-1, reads EAGVTQSPTHLIKTRGQQATLRCSPISGHTSVYWYQQALGLGLQFLLWYDEGEERNRGNFPPRFSGRQFPNYSSELNVNALELEDSALYLCASSLGPGWRKTEAFFGQGTRLTVV.

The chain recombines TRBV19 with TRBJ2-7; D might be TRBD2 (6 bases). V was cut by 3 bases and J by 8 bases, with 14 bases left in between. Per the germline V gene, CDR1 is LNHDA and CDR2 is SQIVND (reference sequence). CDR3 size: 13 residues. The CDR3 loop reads CASSMDVTSKQYF. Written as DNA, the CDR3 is TGTGCCAGTAGTATGGATGTTACTAGCAAGCAGTACTTC.

Here the CDR3 reads CASRTEPSSGANVLTF. CDR3 in DNA: TGCGCCAGCCGGACCGAGCCTAGCTCTGGGGCCAACGTCCTGACTTTC. The rearrangement joins TRBV5-1 to TRBJ2-6; no definite D call. The germline V gene encodes CDR1 SGHRS and CDR2 YFSETQ. The CDR3 runs 16 residues. V lost 7 bases, J lost 0 bases, and 14 bases lay in between.

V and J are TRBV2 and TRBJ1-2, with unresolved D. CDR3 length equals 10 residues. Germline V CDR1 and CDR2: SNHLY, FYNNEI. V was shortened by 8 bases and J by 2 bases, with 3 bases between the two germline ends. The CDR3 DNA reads TGTGCCAGCCGCAACTATGGCTACACCTTC. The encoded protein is CASRNYGYTF.

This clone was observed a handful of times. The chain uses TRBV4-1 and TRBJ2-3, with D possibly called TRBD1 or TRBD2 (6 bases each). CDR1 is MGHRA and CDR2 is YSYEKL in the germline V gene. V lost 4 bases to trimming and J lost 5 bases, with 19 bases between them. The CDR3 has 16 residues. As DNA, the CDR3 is TGCGCCAGCAGCCTTGAGGGGGGAACTATTGTAGATACGCAGTATTTT. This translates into CASSLEGGTIVDTQYF.

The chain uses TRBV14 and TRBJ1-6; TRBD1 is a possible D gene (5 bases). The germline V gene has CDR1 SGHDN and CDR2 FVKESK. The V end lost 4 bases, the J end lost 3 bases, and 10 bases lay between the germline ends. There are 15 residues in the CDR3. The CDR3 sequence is CASSLGQGYNSPLHF. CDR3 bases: TGTGCCAGCAGCCTCGGGCAGGGCTATAATTCACCCCTCCACTTT.

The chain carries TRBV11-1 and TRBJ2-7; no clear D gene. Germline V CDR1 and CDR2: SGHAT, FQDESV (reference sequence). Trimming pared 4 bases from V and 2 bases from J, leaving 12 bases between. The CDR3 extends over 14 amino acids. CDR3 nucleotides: TGTGCCAGCAGCTGGGCGAACTACGCCTACGAGCAGTACTTC. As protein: CASSWANYAYEQYF.

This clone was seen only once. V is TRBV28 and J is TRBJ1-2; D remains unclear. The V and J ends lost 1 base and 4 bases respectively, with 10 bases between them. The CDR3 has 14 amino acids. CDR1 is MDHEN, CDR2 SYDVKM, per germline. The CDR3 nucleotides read TGTGCCAGCAGTTTATCTCCAGTCCCCTATGGCTACACCTTC. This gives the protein CASSLSPVPYGYTF.

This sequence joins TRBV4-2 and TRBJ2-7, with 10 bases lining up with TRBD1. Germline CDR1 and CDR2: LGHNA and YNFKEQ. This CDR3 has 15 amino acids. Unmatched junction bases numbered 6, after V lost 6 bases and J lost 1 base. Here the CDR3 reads CASSPGTGVSYEQYF. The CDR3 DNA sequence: TGTGCCAGCAGTCCCGGGACAGGGGTTTCCTACGAGCAGTACTTC.

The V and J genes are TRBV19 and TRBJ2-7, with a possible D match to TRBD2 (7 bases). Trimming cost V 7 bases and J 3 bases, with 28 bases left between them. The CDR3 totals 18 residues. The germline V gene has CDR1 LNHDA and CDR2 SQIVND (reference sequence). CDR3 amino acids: CASMDNCGGGPENYEQYF. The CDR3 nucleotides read TGTGCCAGTATGGACAACTGTGGCGGGGGCCCGGAGAACTACGAGCAGTACTTC.

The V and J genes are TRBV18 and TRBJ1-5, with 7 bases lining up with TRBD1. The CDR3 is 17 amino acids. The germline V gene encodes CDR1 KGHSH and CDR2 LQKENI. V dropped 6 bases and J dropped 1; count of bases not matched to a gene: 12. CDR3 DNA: TGTGCCAGCTCCCGCCGGGACAGACCGCGGAGCAATCAGCCCCAGCATTTT. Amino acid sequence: CASSRRDRPRSNQPQHF.

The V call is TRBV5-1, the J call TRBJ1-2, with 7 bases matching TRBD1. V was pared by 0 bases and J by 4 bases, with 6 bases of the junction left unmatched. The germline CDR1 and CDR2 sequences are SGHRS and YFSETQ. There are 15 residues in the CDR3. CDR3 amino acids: CASSLGFRGAYGYTF. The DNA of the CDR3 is TGCGCCAGCAGCTTGGGGTTCAGGGGGGCCTATGGCTACACCTTC.

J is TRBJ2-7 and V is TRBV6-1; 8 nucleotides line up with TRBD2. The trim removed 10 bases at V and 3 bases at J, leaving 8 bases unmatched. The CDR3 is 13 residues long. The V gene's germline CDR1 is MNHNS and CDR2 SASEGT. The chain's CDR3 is CATQRGPRYEQYF. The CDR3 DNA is TGTGCCACCCAGCGGGGGCCCCGCTACGAGCAGTACTTC.

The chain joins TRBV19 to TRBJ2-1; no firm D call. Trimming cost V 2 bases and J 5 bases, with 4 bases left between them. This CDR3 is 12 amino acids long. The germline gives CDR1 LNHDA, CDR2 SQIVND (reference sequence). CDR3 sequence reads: CASSIMNNEQFF. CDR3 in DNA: TGTGCCAGTAGTATAATGAACAATGAGCAGTTCTTC.